The source of this T cell receptor (beta chain) is a study of T cell repertoires in cytomegalovirus infection. Study context: In public TCR beta signatures, there were indications of both CMV infection and matching HLA type. Study-level points and caveats: Carriers of CMV and the relevant HLA type were discriminated by public TCR beta frequency. HLA-C-restricted CMV-specific TCR beta clonotypes prevailed in the ex vivo response.

Germline-derived CDR1 and CDR2 are MDHEN and SYDVKM. CDR3 length: 16 residues. Trimming stripped 3 bases from V and 0 bases from J, with 12 bases between. TCRdb independently ran MiXCR on the reads; one entry per CDR3 protein. The data contain 680,000 or so distinct CDR3 sequences, approximately 34% of them singletons. To note about this clonotype: Its antigen is unknown.

The sample was PBMCs. This chain joins TRBV28 and TRBJ1-3; maybe TRBD1 (6 bases). This sequence was found in a human donor in good health (CMV status not recorded). Some clones in this sample may be carry-over from other donors' samples. The CDR3 DNA reads as TGTGCCAGCAGTTTTTCGGGGGCGGTCTCTGGAAACACCATATATTTT. Its translation is CASSFSGAVSGNTIYF.